This TCR beta chain was observed in a study of beta chain features in type 1 diabetes. As for the study in general: Cell yields, gender and age were similar in healthy donors and patients. Study results and limitations: A moderate, significant TCRB CDR3 shortening appeared in type 1 diabetes across four CD4+ subsets.

Germline V CDR1 and CDR2: SGDLS, YYNGEE. The CDR3 has 14 residues. The J segment lost 7 bases and the V segment lost 6 bases, leaving 8 bases of the junction unmatched. For this clone: Its antigen remains unidentified.

CD4+ cells of the naive, central memory, regulatory and stem cell-like memory types were sorted via CD45RO/CCR7/CD25/CD127/CD95/CD27. The investigators reverse transcribed all of the isolated RNA, so they sequenced expressed TCRB transcripts. Sequencing was performed with immunoSEQ multiplex PCR; in TCRdb, only in-frame clones are kept and a portion is missing. The repertoire has around 280,000 clones, 15% of them found once; the top ten carry around 0.015%. Specimen: naive CD4+ T cells from blood. This receptor was identified in a man between 18 and 35 years old with type 1 diabetes. The chain uses TRBV9 and TRBJ2-7; 12 nucleotides line up with TRBD1. Here the CDR3 reads CASNPGQGAAEQYF. The CDR3 DNA reads TGTGCCAGCAACCCGGGACAGGGGGCCGCGGAGCAGTACTTC. Together with reference TRBV9 and TRBJ2-7, the CDR3 gives the full variable domain: DSGVTQTPKHLITATGQRVTLRCSPRSGDLSVYWYQQSLDQGLQFLIQYYNGEERAKGNILERFSAQQFPDLHSELNLSSLELGDSALYFCASNPGQGAAEQYFGPGTRLTVT.